This passage covers 20 T cell receptor beta chains from one sample sequenced in a study of T cell repertoires in ileal Crohn's disease. The time point: neoterminal ileum biopsy at postoperative endoscopy, about 6 months after surgery. Data came from immunoSEQ multiplex PCR; TCRdb stores just in-frame clones and leaves some out. The table lists 55,000 to 65,000 clones, approximately 88% of them singletons. Sequencing was performed on ileal tissue. The receptors shown here come from an adult with Crohn's disease.

This clone showed up just a few times. The V gene is TRBV6-1, the J gene TRBJ2-3; D may be TRBD2 (5 bases). With 5 bases removed from V and 0 bases from J, the gap between germline ends came to 12 bases. Per the germline V gene, CDR1 is MNHNS and CDR2 is SASEGT. This CDR3 has 15 residues. The CDR3 is CASSKEWTSTDTQYF. The CDR3 nucleotides read TGTGCCAGCAGTAAGGAGTGGACTAGCACAGATACGCAGTATTTT.

The chain links TRBV19 to TRBJ1-5, with unresolved D. The CDR3 totals 13 residues. Trimming pared 0 bases from V and 7 bases from J, leaving 7 bases between. Germline V CDR1 and CDR2: LNHDA, SQIVND (reference sequence). The DNA for the CDR3 is TGTGCCAGTAGTATAGAACGCCTACAGCCCCAGCATTTT. Its translation is CASSIERLQPQHF.

The V call is TRBV30, the J call TRBJ2-3; D is perhaps TRBD1 (5 bases). The CDR3 is 13 amino acids. Germline values: CDR1 GTSNPN, CDR2 SVGIG (reference sequence). The V end was cut by 4 bases, the J end by 8 bases, with 16 bases between. The CDR3 sequence: CAWTALRQGTQYF. As DNA, the CDR3 is TGTGCCTGGACTGCCTTACGGCAGGGTACGCAGTATTTT.

V is TRBV6-1 and J is TRBJ1-2; D remains unclear. CDR3 length: 14 amino acids. Trimming shortened V by 11 bases and J by 4 bases, and 20 bases separated the two germline ends. Germline V gene data show CDR1 as MNHNS and CDR2 as SASEGT. CDR3 DNA: TGTGCCTCCTCGGGAGGACCGAACGGCTATGGCTACACCTTC. Translation gives CASSGGPNGYGYTF.

The chain has TRBV27 and TRBJ2-5; TRBD2 aligns across 7 bases. Per the germline V gene, CDR1 is MNHEY and CDR2 is SMNVEV (reference sequence). The length of the CDR3 is 15 residues. With V trimmed by 5 bases and J by 4 bases, 10 bases remained unmatched. The CDR3: CASSLSWEGGETQYF. DNA for the CDR3: TGTGCCAGCAGTCTCTCGTGGGAGGGAGGAGAGACCCAGTACTTC.

The chain joins TRBV29-1 to TRBJ1-2, with 7 bases identical to TRBD1. The ends lost 7 bases at V and 8 bases at J; junction bases unmatched: 13. Germline V gives CDR1 SQVTM, CDR2 ANQGSEA. CDR3 length: 13 amino acids. Written as DNA, the CDR3 is TGCAGCGGTCTCCATAACAGGGGTGGCGGCTACACCTTC. It codes for CSGLHNRGGGYTF.

This chain uses TRBV23-1 with TRBJ1-2; D unclear. TRBV23-1 has ORF status, its function being uncertain. This CDR3 spans 13 amino acids. Trimming took 4 bases from V and 0 from J, leaving 6 bases between them. CDR3 in DNA: TGCGCCAGCAGTCGACACCCTAACTATGGCTACACCTTC. Translating it yields CASSRHPNYGYTF.

The V gene is TRBV6-6, the J gene TRBJ1-2; no reliable D call. V lost 6 bases to trimming and J lost 11 bases, with 19 bases between them. CDR3 length equals 13 residues. In germline, CDR1 is MNHNY, CDR2 SVGAGI (reference sequence). CDR3 bases: TGTGCCAGCAGAACTTCGGAGGCGGACGAGTACACCTTC. Protein: CASRTSEADEYTF.

The chain recombines TRBV4-2 with TRBJ2-4; D is possibly TRBD2 (8 bases). With 2 bases removed from V and 6 bases from J, the gap between germline ends came to 23 bases. In germline, CDR1 is LGHNA, CDR2 YNFKEQ. The CDR3 covers 18 residues. The CDR3 DNA is TGTGCCAGCAGCCAAAACGGGAACAGGGGCCGGGGGGGAAACATTCAGTACTTC. Amino acid sequence: CASSQNGNRGRGGNIQYF.

This clone was found once. The V gene is TRBV5-5, the J gene TRBJ1-2, with D possibly TRBD1 on 5 matching bases. The germline CDR1 and CDR2 sequences are SGHKS and YYEKEE (reference sequence). V lost 2 bases, J lost 4 bases, and 9 bases lay in between. This CDR3 has 13 residues. The CDR3 bases are TGTGCCAGCAGCTTTGACAGCGTCTATGGCTACACCTTC. It encodes CASSFDSVYGYTF.

The chain links TRBV14 to TRBJ1-6, with unresolved D. The CDR3 totals 13 residues. CDR1 is SGHDN, CDR2 FVKESK, per germline. V dropped 6 bases and J dropped 10 bases, with 13 bases sitting between them. CDR3 nucleotides: TGTGCCAGCAGTACCTCATGGGAGTCACCCCTCCACTTT. Its translation: CASSTSWESPLHF.

This clone was observed a handful of times. The chain links TRBV5-1 to TRBJ1-1; maybe TRBD1 (6 bases). The germline V gene has CDR1 SGHRS and CDR2 YFSETQ. Trimming cost V 2 bases and J 7 bases, with 15 bases left between them. The CDR3 totals 14 residues. The CDR3 DNA sequence: TGCGCCAGCAGCTTAAAAGGGGGAAACGGTGAAGCTTTCTTT. It codes for CASSLKGGNGEAFF.

This chain uses TRBV7-9 with TRBJ2-1; D not resolved. This CDR3 contains 11 residues. Germline V gene data show CDR1 as SEHNR and CDR2 as FQNEAQ (reference sequence). The V end lost 5 bases, the J end lost 8 bases, and 7 bases lay between the germline ends. In DNA, the CDR3 is TGTGCCAGCAGCCCTTTTGATGAGCAGTTCTTC. Residues: CASSPFDEQFF.

The chain links TRBV5-6 to TRBJ2-2; TRBD2 agrees at 10 bases. In germline, CDR1 is SGHDT, CDR2 YYEEEE. The CDR3 contains 18 residues. The ends lost 2 bases at V and 5 bases at J; junction bases unmatched: 12. The CDR3 loop is CASSFLLAGLSGTGELFF. The CDR3, as DNA: TGTGCCAGCAGCTTTCTACTAGCGGGACTATCGGGGACCGGGGAGCTGTTTTTT.

This clone was observed once. The chain recombines TRBV6-6 with TRBJ2-1, with D maybe TRBD1 (6 bases). The CDR3 spans 13 residues. The V end was cut by 7 bases, the J end by 5 bases, with 12 bases between. CDR1 and CDR2 (germline): MNHNY, SVGAGI (reference sequence). The CDR3 sequence: CASNPDSNNEQFF. CDR3 nucleotide sequence: TGTGCCAGCAATCCGGACAGCAACAATGAGCAGTTCTTC.

V is TRBV6-5 and J is TRBJ1-2; D is possibly TRBD1 (6 bases). The CDR3 consists of 13 residues. The germline V and J ends were trimmed by 10 bases and 2 bases, with 14 bases remaining between them. Germline V gene sequence: CDR1 MNHEY, CDR2 SVGAGI. CDR3 nucleotide sequence: TGTGCCACAACCTACGACAGGAACTATGGCTACACCTTC. Amino acid sequence: CATTYDRNYGYTF.

The chain recombines TRBV7-6 with TRBJ2-1; the match to TRBD2 covers 9 bases. The V gene's germline CDR1 is SGHVS and CDR2 FNYEAQ. CDR3 length: 16 residues. V shed 1 base and J 7 bases; nucleotides not matched to a gene: 8. CDR3 sequence reads: CASSLEISGSRNEQFF. The CDR3 nucleotides are TGTGCCAGCAGCTTAGAGATTAGCGGGAGTCGGAATGAGCAGTTCTTC.

The chain joins TRBV9 to TRBJ1-5, with a tentative D call TRBD1 (6 bases). CDR3 length: 14 amino acids. The germline V and J ends were trimmed by 3 bases and 6 bases, with 13 bases remaining between them. Looked up from germline, CDR1 is SGDLS and CDR2 is YYNGEE. In DNA, the CDR3 is TGTGCCAGCAGCGCGGACAGTGGGCCTCAGCCCCAGCATTTT. The encoded protein is CASSADSGPQPQHF. Looking up the rest from reference TRBV9 and TRBJ1-5 gives the full variable domain: DSGVTQTPKHLITATGQRVTLRCSPRSGDLSVYWYQQSLDQGLQFLIQYYNGEERAKGNILERFSAQQFPDLHSELNLSSLELGDSALYFCASSADSGPQPQHFGDGTRLSIL.

The chain uses TRBV18 and TRBJ1-1; D gene ambiguous. The germline V and J ends were trimmed by 3 bases and 1 base, with 12 bases remaining between them. The CDR3 consists of 15 residues. From germline, CDR1 is KGHSH and CDR2 LQKENI. The DNA for the CDR3 is TGTGCCAGCTCACCGGCCATCATTTCGAACACTGAAGCTTTCTTT. Protein sequence: CASSPAIISNTEAFF.

The V and J genes are TRBV5-8 and TRBJ1-5; 7 nucleotides align to TRBD1. With 0 bases clipped from V and 2 bases from J, the junction kept 5 bases outside the gene matches. The CDR3 is made up of 16 amino acids. Germline loops: CDR1 SGHTS, CDR2 YDEGEE. The CDR3 spells CASSLGQGIRNQPQHF. CDR3 DNA: TGTGCCAGCAGCTTGGGACAGGGCATTCGCAATCAGCCCCAGCATTTT.